This entry features one TCR beta chain sequence. Its antigen specificity is not known. No qualities accompany the bases; no much larger clone lies one base away. The data were taken from a study of Ad26.COV2.S vaccination and SARS-CoV-2 variants (dated by TCRdb to the early 2020s). Regarding the research as a whole: Donors in the vaccine arm were drawn from COV1001, a phase I-IIa trial of Ad26.COV2.S in healthy adults that was multicentre, randomized, double-blind and placebo-controlled. Dosing of Ad26.COV2.S was intramuscular, at either 5x10^10 or 1x10^11 viral particles, delivered as one shot or as two shots spaced 56 days apart. The specificity and breadth of SARS-CoV-2-reactive T cell receptors after Ad26.COV2.S vaccination were assessed by TCRbeta repertoire sequencing. A total of approximately 30 samples were included in the TCR-sequenced set, comprising 19 Ad26.COV2.S vaccine recipients, 5 placebo recipients and 8 SARS-CoV-2 convalescent individuals. Trial participants were randomized into five groups of five, in which low-dose or high-dose Ad26.COV2.S was given once or twice, or placebo was given on both occasions. Blinding of investigators to trial group allocation was maintained during experiments and outcome assessment. Study-level results and caveats: Ad26.COV2.S recipients had higher spike-specific TCR breadth than placebo recipients (P = 0.0014). The study lacked the statistical power to compare responses across vaccine doses or regimens. Vaccine and placebo recipients had similar non-spike TCR breadth, a finding consistent with the vaccine containing only spike. Substantial breadth of spike-specific CD8+ and CD4+ T cell responses was reported after vaccination. The authors noted that total T cell responses may have been underestimated by the TCR breadth and depth analyses.

The treatment or condition label on this specimen signifies: roughly 19 received Ad26.COV2.S at low or high dose, single or two shots; 5 received placebo; per-sample allocation not given. Repertoires of vaccine and placebo recipients were sequenced from samples collected on day 63 after the first injection. In Cohort 1b, about two dozen adults aged 18-55 years were enrolled at a single site in Boston, USA, between 29 July and 7 August 2020. Ad26.COV2.S was a replication-incompetent adenovirus type 26 vector expressing a prefusion-stabilized SARS-CoV-2 spike protein from the original Wuhan strain. From the cysteine up to the phenylalanine, the CDR3 has a length of 17 residues. The only DNA kept is the CDR3, 51 bases in frame from the first base. The germline ends are 10 bases apart after V is trimmed by 2 bases and J by 0 bases. The CDR1 and CDR2 encoded by the germline V gene are KGHDR and SFDVKD.

TCRbeta CDR3 regions were sequenced with the immunoSEQ Assay. After extraction, genomic DNA underwent amplification by bias-controlled multiplex PCR, followed by high-throughput sequencing. As for the authors' bioinformatics: Collapsing and filtering of sequences were performed to quantify the absolute abundance of each unique TCRbeta CDR3 region. T cell fraction was estimated by normalizing TCRbeta template counts to usable DNA, which was measured by amplifying reference genes present in all nucleated cells. Repertoire TCRs were annotated as SARS-CoV-2-specific when V gene, CDR3 amino acid sequence and J gene were exactly matched to a known reactive TCR set. The reference SARS-CoV-2 TCR set was derived from MIRA and filtered for enrichment in COVID-19-positive ImmuneCODE repertoires, a step that removed public or cross-reactive TCRs. Drawing on the MIRA antigens, annotated TCRs were analysed further at the level of specific ORF or position within ORF. Breadth was defined as annotated unique rearrangements over total unique productive rearrangements; depth was the summed frequency of those rearrangements. Two-sided Wilcoxon rank-sum tests were used to compare TCR breadth between groups. In TCRdb, the immuneACCESS table is reduced to in-frame sequences with V and J assigned. These tables do not hold every clone; where another copy was compared, an unresolved V gene accounts for under half, and the others remain unexplained. V and J calls and clone size come straight from that table; D and trimming were deduced from the DNA. The sample table contains some 300,000 clones; only one count was recorded for 85% to 90% of them. The top ten hold roughly 1.9% of the sample.

This sequence uses TRBV24-1 and TRBJ1-6, with the D gene too uncertain to name. The sample here was peripheral blood, taken in a trial of Ad26.COV2.S vaccine versus placebo. The TCR comes from a person aged 18-60 years who received the Ad26.COV2.S COVID-19 vaccine or a placebo. The CDR3: CATSDSGEGSYNSPLHF. The DNA reads TGTGCCACCAGTGATTCCGGGGAAGGCTCCTATAATTCACCCCTCCACTTT.